These 20 T cell receptor beta chains share one sample of origin, sequenced in a study of molecular identifiers for immune sequencing clone quantification (dated by TCRdb to the late 2010s). Library method: PCR. The instrument given in TCRdb is Illumina HiSeq 4000. TCRdb passed the public sequencing reads through fastp at Q25 and MiXCR, retaining productive beta sequences. CDR3 protein duplicates are merged, each entry listing the most common genes and DNA. The sample includes a few hundred thousand distinct CDR3 sequences, with about 22% observed a single time. The top ten clonotypes cover more than 0.8% of the sample. Sequenced sample: naive CD8+ T cells from blood, with Jurkat cell RNA spiked in. The sample's cell subset or site label is to be understood as: FACS-sorted CD8+CD4-CCR7+CD45RA+ naive T cells. The receptors were gathered from a human donor in good health. Some libraries in this study had Jurkat cell RNA spiked in.

There are many counts of this clonotype. V and J are TRBV7-2 and TRBJ1-4, with TRBD1 as a possible D gene (6 bases). Germline CDR1 and CDR2: SGHTA and FQGNSA. Trimming pared 2 bases from V and 6 bases from J, leaving 13 bases between. This CDR3 comprises 15 residues. In nucleotides, the CDR3 is TGTGCCAGCAGCTTATTGGCAGGGACATATGAAAAACTGTTTTTT. It translates to CASSLLAGTYEKLFF. Drawing the rest from reference TRBV7-2 and TRBJ1-4, the complete variable domain is GAGVSQSPSNKVTEKGKDVELRCDPISGHTALYWYRQSLGQGLEFLIYFQGNSAPDKSGLPSDRFSAERTGGSVSTLTIQRTQQEDSAVYLCASSLLAGTYEKLFFGSGTQLSVL.

This clonotype was recorded many times. This sequence joins TRBV9 and TRBJ2-5, with D maybe TRBD1 (6 bases). Germline V gene sequence: CDR1 SGDLS, CDR2 YYNGEE. The CDR3 is made up of 15 amino acids. The V and J ends lost 0 bases and 5 bases respectively, with 14 bases between them. CDR3 residues: CASSVVGAGGETQYF. CDR3 DNA: TGTGCCAGCAGCGTAGTGGGGGCTGGTGGCGAGACCCAGTACTTC. The full variable domain, with the rest looked up from reference TRBV9 and TRBJ2-5, is DSGVTQTPKHLITATGQRVTLRCSPRSGDLSVYWYQQSLDQGLQFLIQYYNGEERAKGNILERFSAQQFPDLHSELNLSSLELGDSALYFCASSVVGAGGETQYFGPGTRLLVL.

This clonotype was seen a few times. J is TRBJ2-1 and V is TRBV12-3 or TRBV12-4; D gene uncertain. The CDR3 is made up of 11 amino acids. Trimming removed 6 bases at V and 8 bases at J, with 8 bases between. The CDR3 DNA reads as TGTGCCAGCAGCTTCGCCGATGAGCAGTTCTTC. It is translated as CASSFADEQFF.

At least ten counts were recorded for this clonotype. V usage is TRBV7-8 and J usage is TRBJ2-1, with 11 bases that match TRBD1. The V gene's germline CDR1 is SGHVS and CDR2 FQNEAQ. Trimming cost V 2 bases and J 9 bases; bases outside gene matches: 9. CDR3 size: 16 residues. In DNA, the CDR3 is TGTGCCAGCAGCTTACAAGGACAGGGGGCGGATATTGAGCAGTTCTTC. Its protein product is CASSLQGQGADIEQFF.

There are many counts of this clonotype. The rearrangement joins TRBV7-8 to TRBJ2-1; possible D gene TRBD2, 5 bases. Germline V gene data show CDR1 as SGHVS and CDR2 as FQNEAQ. The CDR3 contains 13 residues. The ends were cut back, 8 bases at V and 8 bases at J, with 16 bases in the middle. CDR3 residues: CASPTSRSDEQFF. CDR3 DNA sequence: TGTGCCAGCCCCACGTCCCGTAGCGATGAGCAGTTCTTC.

This clonotype was observed a single time. Being one base from a much bigger clone, this may be a read error. The J gene is TRBJ2-7, the V gene TRBV6-5, with D perhaps matching TRBD1 or TRBD2 (5 bases each). Trimming took 5 bases from V and 6 from J, leaving 14 bases between them. Germline CDR1 MNHEY, CDR2 SVGAGI. This CDR3 is built from 13 residues. CDR3 sequence (DNA): TGTGCCAGCAGTCTTAAATGGGGGAGCGAGCAGTACTTC. Residues: CASSLKWGSEQYF.

This clonotype has a handful of counts. The CDR3 bases are TGTGCCAGCAGCCGAGGGGATTCGGGAGCTGAAGCTTTCTTT. It specifies CASSRGDSGAEAFF. This sequence joins TRBV28 and TRBJ1-1, with a possible D match to TRBD1 (5 bases). With 6 bases removed from V and 6 bases from J, the gap between germline ends came to 17 bases. This CDR3 contains 14 residues. From germline, CDR1 is MDHEN and CDR2 SYDVKM.

This clonotype was found a few times. The rearrangement links TRBV20-1 to TRBJ2-7; the D gene is possibly TRBD1 (6 bases). Trimming removed 0 bases from V and 1 base from J, with 13 bases in between. This CDR3 region has 15 residues. CDR1 is DFQATT and CDR2 is SNEGSKA in the germline V gene (reference sequence). The CDR3, as DNA: TGCAGTGCTAGAGATGGACAGCGTGGGTCCTACGAGCAGTACTTC. This gives the protein CSARDGQRGSYEQYF.

The V call is TRBV5-4, the J call TRBJ1-1; D is possibly TRBD1 (6 bases). This CDR3 is built from 11 residues. Trimming removed 4 bases from V and 11 bases from J, with 12 bases in between. Looked up from germline, CDR1 is SGHNT and CDR2 is YYREEE (reference sequence). Here the CDR3 reads CASSRGLDAFF. Written as DNA, the CDR3 is TGTGCCAGCAGCCGGGGGCTCGACGCTTTCTTT.

This clonotype appeared a few times. V and J are TRBV12-3 or TRBV12-4 and TRBJ1-4; the D is unclear. The V end was cut by 6 bases, the J end by 8 bases, with 16 bases between. CDR3 size: 14 residues. The CDR3 nucleotides read TGTGCCAGCAGCTCCGGTCTCGGGCGAGAAAAACTGTTTTTT. Protein product: CASSSGLGREKLFF.

This clonotype has a count of ten or more. The J gene is TRBJ2-2, the V gene TRBV14; a possible D gene is TRBD2 (5 bases). CDR3 size: 14 residues. Trimming removed 4 bases from V and 1 base from J, with 7 bases in between. The germline CDR1 and CDR2 sequences are SGHDN and FVKESK. CDR3 sequence (DNA): TGTGCCAGCAGCCCCGGGGAGAACACCGGGGAGCTGTTTTTT. It encodes CASSPGENTGELFF.

This clonotype was counted a single time. Being one base from a much bigger clone, this may be a read error. Given the absence of the conserved phenylalanine or tryptophan at the CDR3 end, a read error is likely. The V and J genes are TRBV28 and TRBJ2-1; tentative D call: TRBD1 (5 bases). V was cut by 6 bases and J by 8 bases, with 20 bases left in between. Per germline, CDR1 MDHEN and CDR2 SYDVKM. This CDR3 region has 15 residues. This CDR3 reads CASSSPRDRGDEQFL. As DNA, the CDR3 is TGTGCCAGCAGCTCCCCCAGGGATCGTGGGGATGAGCAGTTCCTC.

This clonotype was observed at least ten times. The V gene is TRBV30, the J gene TRBJ1-1; D ambiguous. This CDR3 has 13 residues. From germline, CDR1 is GTSNPN and CDR2 SVGIG (reference sequence). The V end was cut by 3 bases, the J end by 2 bases, with 10 bases between. Here the CDR3 DNA reads TGTGCCTGGAGCGATGGAGTAAACACTGAAGCTTTCTTT. Translation: CAWSDGVNTEAFF.

The rearrangement joins TRBV28 to TRBJ1-1; TRBD1 matches at 7 bases. This CDR3 comprises 14 residues. J was trimmed by 0 bases and V by 6 bases; bases with no gene match: 4. CDR1 is MDHEN, CDR2 SYDVKM, per germline. The CDR3 here is CASRGDSLNTEAFF. CDR3 coding DNA: TGTGCCAGCAGGGGGGACAGTTTGAACACTGAAGCTTTCTTT.

This clonotype occurred once. V is TRBV12-3 or TRBV12-4 and J is TRBJ2-2; the D gene is possibly TRBD1 (6 bases). V was pared by 7 bases and J by 3 bases, with 15 bases between. This CDR3 spans 15 amino acids. The CDR3 bases are TGTGCCAGCACCATGCAGGGGTCGTACACCGGGGAGCTGTTTTTT. It codes for CASTMQGSYTGELFF.

The gene calls are TRBV9 and TRBJ2-3; D unclear. The V end was cut by 2 bases, the J end by 0 bases, with 10 bases between. CDR3 length equals 15 residues. Germline V CDR1 and CDR2: SGDLS, YYNGEE. This chain's CDR3 is CASSVTGSSTDTQYF. DNA for the CDR3: TGTGCCAGCAGCGTGACGGGTTCTAGCACAGATACGCAGTATTTT.

This clonotype was seen just once. A much larger clone differs by one base, so this may be a read error. The chain uses TRBV19 and TRBJ1-1; 8 bases agree with TRBD1. CDR1 LNHDA and CDR2 SQIVND come from the germline V gene (reference sequence). This CDR3 comprises 15 residues. This chain's CDR3 is CASSRSTGGNTGAFF. The CDR3 DNA follows: TGTGCCAGTAGTAGATCCACAGGGGGTAACACTGGAGCTTTCTTT.

This clonotype was recorded a few times. This sequence joins TRBV12-3 or TRBV12-4 and TRBJ2-7, with D possibly being TRBD2 (5 bases). The V gene lost 8 bases and the J gene lost 0 bases, with 14 bases spanning the gap. CDR3 length equals 14 residues. CDR3 amino acids: CASAREQSSYEQYF. As DNA, the CDR3 is TGTGCCAGCGCGAGGGAACAAAGCTCCTACGAGCAGTACTTC.

This clonotype was seen at least ten times. The chain couples TRBV7-2 to TRBJ2-1; tentatively, D is TRBD2 (6 bases). CDR1 and CDR2 (germline): SGHTA, FQGNSA. The CDR3 consists of 17 residues. Between the trimmed V and J ends, which lost 1 base and 8 bases, there was a span of 21 bases. The CDR3 reads CASSLEVFRGREDEQFF. CDR3 bases: TGTGCCAGCAGCTTAGAGGTTTTTCGAGGCAGGGAGGATGAGCAGTTCTTC.

This clonotype was seen a handful of times. CDR3 DNA sequence: TGTGCCAGCGGGGATGAAACGGGGGGGGTCTACAATGAGCAGTTCTTC. Protein: CASGDETGGVYNEQFF. The chain couples TRBV9 to TRBJ2-1; TRBD2 aligns across 8 bases. J was trimmed by 3 bases and V by 7 bases; bases with no gene match: 12. Germline-derived CDR1 and CDR2 are SGDLS and YYNGEE. The CDR3 totals 16 residues.